The clone carrying this TCR beta chain was seen many times. Antigen specificity is unknown. The germline V gene has CDR1 SGDLS and CDR2 YYNGEE. The CDR3 loop spans 16 amino acids. J lost 3 bases, V lost 4 bases, and 12 bases had no gene match. The sample originates from a study of T-cell reconstitution after alpha-beta-depleted transplantation in children. Study-level points and caveats: A year had passed since transplant, and T-cell counts and diversity by then came mostly from newly produced T cells. Expanded graft clones, several hundred of them, were reportedly the source of alpha-beta T cells about two months after transplant. Surviving thymic progenitors and recipient T cells were the source of high TCRbeta diversity at day 60 in some patients.

Library preparation (for TCRbeta) was performed with unique molecular identifiers. MiXCR, run by TCRdb on the PCR reads, gives a single entry per CDR3 protein. This table has about 290,000 distinct CDR3 sequences, over 7.5% appearing once. The clonotype originates from a female patient aged 2-10 years who had a stem cell transplant for Fanconi anemia, so the T cells may come from the graft donor. This specimen consisted of peripheral blood, obtained 360 days after TCRalphabeta/CD19-depleted stem cell transplant. The rearrangement uses TRBV9 and TRBJ2-7; 8 positions agree with TRBD1. The CDR3, as DNA: TGTGCCAGCAGCCCAGAGGGACAGGTTTGGTACTACGAGCAGTACTTC. Translating gives CASSPEGQVWYYEQYF. Full variable domain (outside the CDR3, taken from reference TRBV9 and TRBJ2-7): DSGVTQTPKHLITATGQRVTLRCSPRSGDLSVYWYQQSLDQGLQFLIQYYNGEERAKGNILERFSAQQFPDLHSELNLSSLELGDSALYFCASSPEGQVWYYEQYFGPGTRLTVT.